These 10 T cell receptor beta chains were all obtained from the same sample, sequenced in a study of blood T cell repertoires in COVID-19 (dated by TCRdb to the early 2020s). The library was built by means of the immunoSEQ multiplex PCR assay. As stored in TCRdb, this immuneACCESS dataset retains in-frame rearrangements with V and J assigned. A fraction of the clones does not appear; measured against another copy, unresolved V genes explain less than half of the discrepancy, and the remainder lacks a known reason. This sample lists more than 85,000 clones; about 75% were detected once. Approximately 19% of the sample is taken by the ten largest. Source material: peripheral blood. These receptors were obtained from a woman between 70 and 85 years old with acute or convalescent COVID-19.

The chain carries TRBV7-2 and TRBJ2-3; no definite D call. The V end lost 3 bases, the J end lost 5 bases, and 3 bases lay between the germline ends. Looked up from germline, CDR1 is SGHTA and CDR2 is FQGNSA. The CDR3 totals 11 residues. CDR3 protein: CASSLRDTQYF. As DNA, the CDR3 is TGTGCCAGCAGCTTGAGAGATACGCAGTATTTT.

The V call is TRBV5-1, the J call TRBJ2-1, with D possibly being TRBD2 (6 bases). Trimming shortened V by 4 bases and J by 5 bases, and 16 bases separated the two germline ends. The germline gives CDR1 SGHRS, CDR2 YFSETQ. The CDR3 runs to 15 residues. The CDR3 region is CASSRGAGGNNEQFF. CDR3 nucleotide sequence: TGCGCCAGCAGCCGAGGGGCCGGGGGAAACAATGAGCAGTTCTTC. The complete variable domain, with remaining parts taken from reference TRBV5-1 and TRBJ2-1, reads KAGVTQTPRYLIKTRGQQVTLSCSPISGHRSVSWYQQTPGQGLQFLFEYFSETQRNKGNFPGRFSGRQFSNSRSEMNVSTLELGDSALYLCASSRGAGGNNEQFFGPGTRLTVL.

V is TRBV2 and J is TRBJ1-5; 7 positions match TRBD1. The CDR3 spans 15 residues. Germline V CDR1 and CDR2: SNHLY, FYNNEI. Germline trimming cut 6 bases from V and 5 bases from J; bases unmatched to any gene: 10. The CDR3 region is CASSGDSPAYQPQHF. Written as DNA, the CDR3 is TGTGCCAGCAGCGGGGACAGCCCCGCTTATCAGCCCCAGCATTTT.

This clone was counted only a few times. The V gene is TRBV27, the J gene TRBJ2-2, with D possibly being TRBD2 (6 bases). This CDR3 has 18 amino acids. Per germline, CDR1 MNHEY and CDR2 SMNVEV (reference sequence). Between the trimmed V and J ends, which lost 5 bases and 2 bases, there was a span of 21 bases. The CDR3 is CASSRALLSGTNTGELFF. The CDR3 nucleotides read TGTGCCAGCAGTAGAGCCTTGCTTTCCGGGACTAACACCGGGGAGCTGTTTTTT.

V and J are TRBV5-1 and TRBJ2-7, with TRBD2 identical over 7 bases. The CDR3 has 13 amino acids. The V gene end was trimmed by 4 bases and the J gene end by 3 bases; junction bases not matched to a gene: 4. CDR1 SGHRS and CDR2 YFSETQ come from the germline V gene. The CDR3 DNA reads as TGCGCCAGCAGCCCCGGGAGGTACTACGAGCAGTACTTC. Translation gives CASSPGRYYEQYF.

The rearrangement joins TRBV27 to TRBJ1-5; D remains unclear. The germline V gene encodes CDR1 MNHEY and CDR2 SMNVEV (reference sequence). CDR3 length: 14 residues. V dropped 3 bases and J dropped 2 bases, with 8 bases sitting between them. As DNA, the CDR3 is TGTGCCAGCAGTTTTGAGAGGGGCAATCAGCCCCAGCATTTT. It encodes CASSFERGNQPQHF.

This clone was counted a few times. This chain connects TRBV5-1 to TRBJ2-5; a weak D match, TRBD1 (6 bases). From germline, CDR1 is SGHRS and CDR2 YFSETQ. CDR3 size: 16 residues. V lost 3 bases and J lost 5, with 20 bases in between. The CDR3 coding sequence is TGCGCCAGCAGCTGGGGGCTGACAGGCGGTCAGGAGACCCAGTACTTC. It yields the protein CASSWGLTGGQETQYF. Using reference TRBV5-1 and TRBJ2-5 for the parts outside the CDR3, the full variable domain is KAGVTQTPRYLIKTRGQQVTLSCSPISGHRSVSWYQQTPGQGLQFLFEYFSETQRNKGNFPGRFSGRQFSNSRSEMNVSTLELGDSALYLCASSWGLTGGQETQYFGPGTRLLVL.

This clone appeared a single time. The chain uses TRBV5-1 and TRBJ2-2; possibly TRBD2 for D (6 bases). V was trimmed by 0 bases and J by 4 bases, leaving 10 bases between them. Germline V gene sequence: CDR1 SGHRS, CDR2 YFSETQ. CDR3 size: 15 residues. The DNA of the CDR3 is TGCGCCAGCAGCTTGGCGGGGGACCCCACCGGGGAGCTGTTTTTT. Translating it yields CASSLAGDPTGELFF.

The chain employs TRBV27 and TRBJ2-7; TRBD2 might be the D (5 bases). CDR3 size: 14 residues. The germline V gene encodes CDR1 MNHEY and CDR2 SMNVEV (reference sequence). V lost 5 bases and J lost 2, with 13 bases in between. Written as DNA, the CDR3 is TGTGCCAGCAGTCTGTTGGGGAGCGCCTACGAGCAGTACTTC. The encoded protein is CASSLLGSAYEQYF.

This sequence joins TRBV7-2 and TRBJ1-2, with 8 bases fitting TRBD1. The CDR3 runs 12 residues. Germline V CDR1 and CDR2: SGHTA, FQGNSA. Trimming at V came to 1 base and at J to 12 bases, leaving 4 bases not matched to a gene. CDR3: CASSLDGQGNTF. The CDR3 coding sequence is TGTGCCAGCAGCTTAGATGGACAGGGTAACACCTTC. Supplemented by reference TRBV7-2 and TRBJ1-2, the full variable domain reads GAGVSQSPSNKVTEKGKDVELRCDPISGHTALYWYRQSLGQGLEFLIYFQGNSAPDKSGLPSDRFSAERTGGSVSTLTIQRTQQEDSAVYLCASSLDGQGNTFGSGTRLTVV.